This TCR beta chain was captured by sequencing in a study of early T cells in non-severe SARS-CoV-2 infection. Findings and caveats of the study: VDJdb matches were skewed toward anti-spike CD8 T cell responses.

From the 5' RACE reads, TCRdb called clonotypes with MiXCR, one entry per CDR3 protein. The sample holds about 38,000 distinct CDR3 sequences; approximately 6.6% are singletons and the top ten take 20% to 25%. J lost 7 bases, V lost 4 bases, and 6 bases had no gene match. Per the germline V gene, CDR1 is MGHRA and CDR2 is YSYEKL. The CDR3 runs to 13 residues. This clonotype has ten or more counts. Its specificity is unknown. Specimen: whole blood, collected at baseline. The chain links TRBV4-1 to TRBJ1-1; 7 nucleotides agree with TRBD1. The origin of this receptor is an adult who was a healthcare worker with PCR-confirmed SARS-CoV-2 infection or an uninfected control (not recorded which). CDR3 sequence reads: CASSPAGQVEAFF. Written as DNA, the CDR3 is TGCGCCAGCAGCCCAGCCGGACAGGTTGAAGCTTTCTTT.